The 18 T cell receptor beta chains presented below share a single source sample, sequenced in a study of cytomegalovirus exposure and HLA in healthy donors. Amplification used 60 Vbeta primers and 13 Jbeta primers. Clones were read by immunoSEQ multiplex PCR, and TCRdb kept only the in-frame ones, dropping some. The sample has approximately 190,000 clones, roughly 80% seen once; the top ten hold around 0.75%. Sequenced: PBMCs. The receptors stem from a young woman in good health and CMV-seronegative.

The chain couples TRBV7-7 to TRBJ2-1; 7 bases match TRBD2. Trimming took 3 bases from V and 5 from J; bases not matched to a gene: 7. Germline V gene data show CDR1 as SSHAT and CDR2 as FNYEAQ (reference sequence). The CDR3 is 15 amino acids. This chain's CDR3 is CASSFGRAGDNEQFF. The CDR3 bases are TGTGCCAGCAGCTTTGGGAGGGCGGGTGACAATGAGCAGTTCTTC.

This clone was found once. The chain couples TRBV19 to TRBJ2-7; maybe TRBD1 (6 bases). This CDR3 has 15 residues. V was cut by 10 bases and J by 1 base, with 20 bases left in between. CDR1 is LNHDA and CDR2 is SQIVND in the germline V gene (reference sequence). The CDR3 nucleotides read TGTGCCACCACGCCCCCGGGACACAAGTCCTACGAGCAGTACTTC. Its protein is CATTPPGHKSYEQYF.

This chain uses TRBV10-3 with TRBJ2-1, with 7 bases that match TRBD1. With 10 bases clipped from V and 10 bases from J, the junction kept 10 bases outside the gene matches. The germline gives CDR1 ENHRY, CDR2 SYGVKD. The CDR3 runs 12 residues. The CDR3 loop reads CATGDRAQEQFF. CDR3 nucleotides: TGTGCCACCGGCGACAGGGCTCAAGAGCAGTTCTTC.

The chain is built from TRBV2 and TRBJ2-7; 7 nucleotides match TRBD1. There are 13 residues in the CDR3. The germline V gene has CDR1 SNHLY and CDR2 FYNNEI. Losses at the gene ends were 7 bases for V and 3 bases for J; bases not matched to a gene: 6. The CDR3 loop reads CASNLDRSYEQYF. Written as DNA, the CDR3 is TGTGCCAGCAATCTGGACAGGAGCTACGAGCAGTACTTC.

The J gene is TRBJ1-2, the V gene TRBV6-5; TRBD1 might be the D (5 bases). This CDR3 spans 12 amino acids. The germline V gene has CDR1 MNHEY and CDR2 SVGAGI. The V and J ends lost 7 bases and 7 bases respectively, with 13 bases between them. CDR3 in amino acids: CASTPTGGGYTF. CDR3 DNA sequence: TGTGCCAGCACCCCAACCGGGGGTGGCTACACCTTC.

The rearrangement joins TRBV10-2 to TRBJ2-3; 8 bases line up with TRBD2. Germline-derived CDR1 and CDR2 are WSHSY and SAAADI. Trimming took 3 bases from V and 12 from J; bases not matched to a gene: 17. The CDR3 loop spans 16 amino acids. The CDR3, as DNA: TGCGCCAGCAGTGACTTTGGGACTAGAGTCTTAGGCTCTCAGTATTTT. Translated: CASSDFGTRVLGSQYF.

The gene calls are TRBV30 and TRBJ1-2, with D maybe TRBD1 (6 bases). Germline V gene data show CDR1 as GTSNPN and CDR2 as SVGIG (reference sequence). This CDR3 is 12 amino acids long. V was pared by 4 bases and J by 8 bases, with 14 bases between. CDR3 DNA sequence: TGTGCCTGGAACAGGGAAGTGCGCGGCTACACCTTC. Its protein is CAWNREVRGYTF.

V is TRBV15 and J is TRBJ1-6; D unclear. The CDR3 runs to 14 residues. V lost 0 bases, J lost 4 bases, and 4 bases lay in between. CDR1 and CDR2 from the germline V gene are LNHNV and YYDKDF (reference sequence). CDR3: CATSRDLYNSPLHF. In DNA, the CDR3 is TGTGCCACCAGCAGAGACCTATATAATTCACCCCTCCACTTT.

The gene calls are TRBV27 and TRBJ2-7, with unresolved D. Per the germline V gene, CDR1 is MNHEY and CDR2 is SMNVEV (reference sequence). V was clipped by 2 bases and J by 0 bases, with 11 bases between them. This CDR3 is built from 15 residues. The CDR3 bases are TGTGCCAGCAGTTTAAGGCCGGAGAGCTCCTACGAGCAGTACTTC. Its protein is CASSLRPESSYEQYF.

The chain uses TRBV15 and TRBJ2-2, with D uncertain. V lost 0 bases to trimming and J lost 8 bases, with 13 bases between them. The CDR3 length is 15 residues. Germline V gene lookup returns CDR1 LNHNV and CDR2 YYDKDF (reference sequence). CDR3 bases: TGTGCCACCAGCAGAGATGTCAGGCAGTCTGGGGAGCTGTTTTTT. The encoded protein is CATSRDVRQSGELFF. The whole variable domain, filled in from reference TRBV15 and TRBJ2-2, reads DAMVIQNPRYQVTQFGKPVTLSCSQTLNHNVMYWYQQKSSQAPKLLFHYYDKDFNNEADTPDNFQSRRPNTSFCFLDIRSPGLGDTAMYLCATSRDVRQSGELFFGEGSRLTVL.

The genes are TRBV6-4 and TRBJ2-3; 9 bases match TRBD2. Per germline, CDR1 MRHNA and CDR2 SNTAGT. This CDR3 has 16 amino acids. J gave up 6 bases and V 0 bases, and 7 bases lay outside the gene matches. CDR3 sequence: CASSDSLAGGLDTQYF. In DNA, the CDR3 is TGTGCCAGCAGTGACTCTTTGGCGGGGGGGCTGGATACGCAGTATTTT.

The chain uses TRBV9 and TRBJ2-1; D is possibly TRBD2 (5 bases). The V end lost 3 bases, the J end lost 8 bases, and 6 bases lay between the germline ends. The CDR3 contains 11 residues. The germline CDR1 and CDR2 sequences are SGDLS and YYNGEE. This chain's CDR3 is CASSDGDEQFF. The CDR3 DNA follows: TGTGCCAGCAGCGACGGGGATGAGCAGTTCTTC.

The chain joins TRBV5-1 to TRBJ1-1, with D maybe TRBD1 (5 bases). Trimming took 2 bases from V and 2 from J, leaving 13 bases between them. The CDR3 is 15 residues long. The V gene's germline CDR1 is SGHRS and CDR2 YFSETQ. The CDR3 region has the DNA TGCGCCAGCAGCTTCTGGGGCAGGGAAAACACTGAAGCTTTCTTT. Protein product: CASSFWGRENTEAFF.

The gene calls are TRBV28 and TRBJ2-5, with a weak D call TRBD2 (6 bases). The V end was cut by 5 bases, the J end by 5 bases, with 9 bases between. The CDR3 sequence is 12 residues long. Looked up from germline, CDR1 is MDHEN and CDR2 is SYDVKM. The CDR3 coding sequence is TGTGCCAGCAGTCTCCGGGGGGAGACCCAGTACTTC. It translates to CASSLRGETQYF.

As concerns this clone: This CDR3 is also generated by other DNA sequences in the sample. The chain employs TRBV5-1 and TRBJ2-5, with 11 nucleotides matching TRBD2. The CDR3 covers 15 residues. Trimming took 4 bases from V and 2 from J; bases not matched to a gene: 4. CDR1 SGHRS and CDR2 YFSETQ come from the germline V gene. The CDR3 loop reads CASSLGTSGQETQYF. The DNA of the CDR3 is TGCGCCAGCAGCCTCGGGACTAGCGGACAAGAGACCCAGTACTTC.

In this sample, this clone turned up once. V is TRBV2 and J is TRBJ2-5, with D possibly matching TRBD1 (6 bases). The J call may be mistaken, given a closer DNA end match to TRBJ2-7. The CDR3 covers 13 residues. The germline gives CDR1 SNHLY, CDR2 FYNNEI. Here the CDR3 DNA reads TGTGCCAGCAGTGAACAGGGGATGTACGAGCAGTACTTC. Protein: CASSEQGMYEQYF.

This rearrangement joins TRBV19 to TRBJ1-1, with D hard to call. V was cut by 2 bases and J by 4 bases, with 20 bases left in between. The CDR3 sequence is 17 residues long. Germline V lookup: CDR1 LNHDA, CDR2 SQIVND (reference sequence). In DNA, the CDR3 is TGTGCCAGTAGTATAATTCACCGAGATCGTGGTGGCACTGAAGCTTTCTTT. Translation gives CASSIIHRDRGGTEAFF.

In its sample, this clone was seen once. The genes are TRBV13 and TRBJ2-1, with 11 bases that match TRBD2. From germline, CDR1 is PRHDT and CDR2 FYEKMQ (reference sequence). With 2 bases clipped from V and 7 bases from J, the junction kept 7 bases outside the gene matches. This CDR3 comprises 16 residues. CDR3 sequence (DNA): TGTGCCAGCAGCTTAAACCGACCTAGCGGGAGGAATGAGCAGTTCTTC. It yields the protein CASSLNRPSGRNEQFF.